The T cell receptor (beta chain) under discussion was sequenced for a study of early T cells in non-severe SARS-CoV-2 infection. Study-wide results and caveats: Database matching using VDJdb favored anti-spike CD8 responses, with private and CD4 specificities left missing.

The length of the CDR3 is 15 residues. Germline trimming cut 1 base from V and 7 bases from J; bases unmatched to any gene: 2. CDR1 and CDR2 (germline): KGHSH, LQKENI. In the library, individual cDNA molecules carried attached unique molecular identifiers. TCRdb redid the calling of the 5' RACE reads with MiXCR, one entry per CDR3 protein. The table has tens of thousands of distinct CDR3 sequences, roughly 8.7% seen once. This clonotype was seen a handful of times. Antigen: not known. The genes are TRBV18 and TRBJ1-6; 9 bases are a match to TRBD1. This TCR came from an adult who was a healthcare worker with PCR-confirmed SARS-CoV-2 infection or an uninfected control (not recorded which). The starting material was whole blood, obtained at baseline. This CDR3 is CASSPLGTGNSPLHF. The CDR3 DNA sequence: TGTGCCAGCTCACCACTCGGGACAGGGAATTCACCCCTCCACTTT. Supplemented by reference TRBV18 and TRBJ1-6, the full variable domain reads NAGVMQNPRHLVRRRGQEARLRCSPMKGHSHVYWYRQLPEEGLKFMVYLQKENIIDESGMPKERFSAEFPKEGPSILRIQQVVRGDSAAYFCASSPLGTGNSPLHFGNGTRLTVT.